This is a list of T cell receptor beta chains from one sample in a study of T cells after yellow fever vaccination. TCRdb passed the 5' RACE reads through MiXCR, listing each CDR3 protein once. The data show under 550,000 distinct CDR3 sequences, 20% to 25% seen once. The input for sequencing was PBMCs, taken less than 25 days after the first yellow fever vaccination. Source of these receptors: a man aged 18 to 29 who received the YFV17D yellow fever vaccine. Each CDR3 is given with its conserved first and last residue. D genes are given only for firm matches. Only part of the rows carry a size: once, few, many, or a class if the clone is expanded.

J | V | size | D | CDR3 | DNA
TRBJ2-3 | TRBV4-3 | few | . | CASSQDPVPTDTQYF | TGCGCCAGCAGCCAAGACCCCGTTCCCACAGATACGCAGTATTTT
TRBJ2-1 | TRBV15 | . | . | CATSSDLFSYNEQFF | TGTGCCACCAGCAGTGACTTGTTCTCCTACAATGAGCAGTTCTTC
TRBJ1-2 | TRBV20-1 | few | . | CSRRGYTF | TGCAGCCGGCGAGGCTACACCTTC
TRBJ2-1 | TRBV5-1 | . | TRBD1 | CASSFSPGQYNEQFF | TGCGCCAGCAGCTTCTCACCGGGACAGTACAATGAGCAGTTCTTC
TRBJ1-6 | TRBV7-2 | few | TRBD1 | CASSLTGGAYNSPLHF | TGTGCCAGCAGCCTGACAGGGGGCGCCTATAATTCACCCCTCCACTTT
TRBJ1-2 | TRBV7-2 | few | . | CASSVLGGYTF | TGTGCCAGCAGCGTTCTCGGGGGCTACACCTTC
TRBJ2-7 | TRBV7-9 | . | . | CASSFGSVSYEQYF | TGTGCCAGCAGCTTTGGGTCGGTATCCTACGAGCAGTACTTC
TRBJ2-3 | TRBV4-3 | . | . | CASKGSVSKVDTQYF | TGCGCCAGCAAGGGCTCGGTCTCTAAGGTCGATACGCAGTATTTT
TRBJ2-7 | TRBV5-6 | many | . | CASSLTGVYEQYF | TGTGCCAGCAGCTTGACTGGGGTCTACGAGCAGTACTTC
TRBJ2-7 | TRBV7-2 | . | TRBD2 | CASSFSGGIDEQYF | TGTGCCAGCAGCTTCAGCGGGGGGATCGACGAGCAGTACTTC
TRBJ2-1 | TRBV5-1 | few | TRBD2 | CASSLEGTSGNEQFF | TGCGCCAGCAGCTTGGAGGGGACTAGCGGCAATGAGCAGTTCTTC
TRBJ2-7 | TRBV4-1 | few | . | CASSPLTRGYEQYF | TGCGCCAGCAGCCCCCTCACCCGGGGGTACGAGCAGTACTTC
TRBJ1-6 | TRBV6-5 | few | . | CASSYSPFLSSYNSPLHF | TGTGCCAGCAGTTACTCTCCTTTCCTGAGCTCCTATAATTCACCCCTCCACTTT
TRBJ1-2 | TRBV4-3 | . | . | CASSQGRGQALNYYGYTF | TGCGCCAGCAGCCAAGGACGAGGGCAGGCGCTCAATTACTATGGCTACACCTTC
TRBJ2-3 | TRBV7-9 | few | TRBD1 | CASSFGQGSPDTQYF | TGTGCCAGCAGCTTTGGACAGGGGAGCCCAGATACGCAGTATTTT
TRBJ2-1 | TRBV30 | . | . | CAWSVVASVINEQFF | TGTGCCTGGAGTGTAGTGGCTAGCGTTATAAATGAGCAGTTCTTC
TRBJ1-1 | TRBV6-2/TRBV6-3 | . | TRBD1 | CASSPVRQGFNTEAFF | TGTGCCAGCAGTCCAGTCCGACAGGGCTTCAACACTGAAGCTTTCTTT